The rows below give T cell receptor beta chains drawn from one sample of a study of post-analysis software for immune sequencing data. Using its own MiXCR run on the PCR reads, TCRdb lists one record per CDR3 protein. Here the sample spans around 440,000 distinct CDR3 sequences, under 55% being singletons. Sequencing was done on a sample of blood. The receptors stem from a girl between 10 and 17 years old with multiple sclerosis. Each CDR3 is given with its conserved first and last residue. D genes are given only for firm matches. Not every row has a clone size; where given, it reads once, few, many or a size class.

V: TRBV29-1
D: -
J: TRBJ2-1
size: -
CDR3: CSVLTPSSYNEQFF
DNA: TGCAGCGTTTTGACACCTTCCTCCTACAATGAGCAGTTCTTC

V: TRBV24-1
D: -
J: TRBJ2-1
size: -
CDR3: CATSRQGGNEQFF
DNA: TGTGCCACCAGTCGACAGGGAGGCAATGAGCAGTTCTTC

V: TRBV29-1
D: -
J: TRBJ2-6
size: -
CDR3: CSVEEGRLWTNVLTF
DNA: TGCAGCGTTGAAGAGGGAAGGCTTTGGACCAACGTCCTGACTTTC

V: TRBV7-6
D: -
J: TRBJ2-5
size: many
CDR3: CASSLGTMETQYF
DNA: TGTGCCAGCAGCTTAGGGACCATGGAGACCCAGTACTTC

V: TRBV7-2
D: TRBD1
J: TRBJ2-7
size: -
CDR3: CASSFPGTGDYEQYF
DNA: TGTGCCAGCAGCTTTCCCGGGACAGGGGACTACGAGCAGTACTTC

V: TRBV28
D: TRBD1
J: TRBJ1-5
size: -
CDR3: CASVGQNQPQHF
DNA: TGTGCCAGCGTGGGACAGAACCAGCCCCAGCATTTT

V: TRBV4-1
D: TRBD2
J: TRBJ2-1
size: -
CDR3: CASSGEGSGSDYYNERFF
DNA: TGCGCCAGCAGCGGTGAGGGGAGCGGGAGCGACTACTACAATGAGCGGTTCTTC

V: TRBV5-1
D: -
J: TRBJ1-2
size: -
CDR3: CASSLESGTGYGYTF
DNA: TGCGCCAGCAGCTTGGAGTCAGGGACGGGGTATGGCTACACCTTC

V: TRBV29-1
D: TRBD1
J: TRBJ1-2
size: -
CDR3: CSVDRGAAGTF
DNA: TGCAGCGTGGACAGGGGGGCAGCAGGCACCTTC

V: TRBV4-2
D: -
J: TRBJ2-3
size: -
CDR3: CASSQEVLASSKTDTQYF
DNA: TGTGCCAGCAGCCAAGAGGTGCTAGCCTCATCGAAAACAGATACGCAGTATTTT

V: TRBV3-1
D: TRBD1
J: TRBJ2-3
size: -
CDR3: CASSQIWDRVADTQYF
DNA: TGTGCCAGCAGTCAAATATGGGACAGGGTTGCGGATACGCAGTATTTT

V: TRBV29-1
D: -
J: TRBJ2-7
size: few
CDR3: CSAEGRDYEQYF
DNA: TGCAGCGCCGAGGGTCGGGACTACGAGCAGTACTTC

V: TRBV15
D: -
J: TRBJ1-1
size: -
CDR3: CATSRDLGTEAFF
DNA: TGTGCCACCAGCAGAGATTTGGGCACTGAAGCTTTCTTT

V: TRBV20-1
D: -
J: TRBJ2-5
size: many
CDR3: CRPVGEKTQYF
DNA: TGCAGGCCAGTGGGGGAGAAGACCCAGTACTTC

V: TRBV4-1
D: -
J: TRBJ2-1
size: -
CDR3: CASSQGQGIPNEQFF
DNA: TGCGCCAGCAGCCAAGGTCAGGGAATTCCCAATGAGCAGTTCTTC

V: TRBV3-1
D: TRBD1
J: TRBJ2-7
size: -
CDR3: CASSQEGGQGDYEQYF
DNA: TGTGCCAGCAGCCAAGAAGGGGGACAGGGGGACTACGAGCAGTACTTC

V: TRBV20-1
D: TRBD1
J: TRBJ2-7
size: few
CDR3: CSANYRGQTTYEQYF
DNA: TGCAGTGCTAATTACCGGGGACAGACAACCTACGAGCAGTACTTC

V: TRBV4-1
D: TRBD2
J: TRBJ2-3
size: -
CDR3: CASSHETSGVGDTQYF
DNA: TGCGCCAGCAGCCACGAAACTAGCGGGGTCGGAGATACGCAGTATTTT

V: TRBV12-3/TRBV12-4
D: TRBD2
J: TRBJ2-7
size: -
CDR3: CASSLVAGADEQYF
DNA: TGTGCCAGCAGCCTAGTAGCGGGAGCGGACGAGCAGTACTTC

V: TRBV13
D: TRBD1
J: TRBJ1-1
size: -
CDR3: CASSQKTGIDTEAFF
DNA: TGTGCCAGCAGCCAAAAGACAGGGATTGACACTGAAGCTTTCTTT

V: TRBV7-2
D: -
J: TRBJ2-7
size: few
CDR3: CASSLRRTSYEQYF
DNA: TGTGCCAGCAGCTTAAGGCGGACCTCCTACGAGCAGTACTTC

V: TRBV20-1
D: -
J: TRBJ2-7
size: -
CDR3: CRARADSGYEQYF
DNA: TGCAGGGCTAGAGCGGATAGCGGTTACGAGCAGTACTTC

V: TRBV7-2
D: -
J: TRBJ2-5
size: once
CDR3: CAWGTGAGGLGLETQYF
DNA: TGTGCCTGGGGGACCGGTGCTGGAGGCCTGGGGTTGGAGACCCAGTACTTC

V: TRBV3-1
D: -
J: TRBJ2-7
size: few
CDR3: CASSQGPSSYEQYF
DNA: TGTGCCAGCAGCCAAGGGCCCAGCTCCTACGAGCAGTACTTC

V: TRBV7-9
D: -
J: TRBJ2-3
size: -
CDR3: CASSFPLGGDTDTQYF
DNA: TGTGCCAGCAGCTTCCCCCTCGGGGGTGACACAGATACGCAGTATTTT

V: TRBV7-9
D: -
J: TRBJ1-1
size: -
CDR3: CASSVDWNTEAFF
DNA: TGTGCCAGCAGCGTCGACTGGAACACTGAAGCTTTCTTT

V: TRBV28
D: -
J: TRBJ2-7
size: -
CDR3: CASSWGSTEQYF
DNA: TGTGCCAGCAGTTGGGGGTCCACCGAGCAGTACTTC

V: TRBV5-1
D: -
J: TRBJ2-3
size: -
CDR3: CASSSPRTHSTDTQYF
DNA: TGCGCCAGCAGCTCCCCCCGGACCCATAGCACAGATACGCAGTATTTT

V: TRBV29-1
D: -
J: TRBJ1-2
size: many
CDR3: CSVGGFATVGYTF
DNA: TGCAGCGTTGGGGGCTTCGCCACGGTTGGCTACACCTTC

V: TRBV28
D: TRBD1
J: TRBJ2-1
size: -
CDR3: CASSFLGQGEYNEQFF
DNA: TGTGCCAGCAGTTTCCTGGGACAGGGTGAATACAATGAGCAGTTCTTC

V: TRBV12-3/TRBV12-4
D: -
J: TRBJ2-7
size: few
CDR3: CASSLPSQEQYF
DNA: TGTGCCAGCAGTCTCCCGTCGCAAGAGCAGTACTTC

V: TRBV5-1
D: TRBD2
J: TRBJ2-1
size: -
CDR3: CASSLGLAGVAEQFF
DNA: TGCGCCAGCAGCTTGGGACTAGCGGGAGTTGCTGAGCAGTTCTTC

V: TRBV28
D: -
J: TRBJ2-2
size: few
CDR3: CASSFHAAVGSGELFF
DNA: TGTGCCAGCAGTTTTCACGCGGCAGTGGGGTCCGGGGAGCTGTTTTTT

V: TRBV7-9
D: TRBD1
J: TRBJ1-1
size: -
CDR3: CASSRTGRMNTEAFF
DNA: TGTGCCAGCAGCCGGACAGGGCGGATGAACACTGAAGCTTTCTTT

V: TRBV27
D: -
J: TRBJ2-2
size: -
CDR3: CASTIGGEVTGELFF
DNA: TGTGCCAGCACGATCGGGGGAGAGGTCACCGGGGAGCTGTTTTTT

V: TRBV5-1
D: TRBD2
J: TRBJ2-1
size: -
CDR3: CASSLTFLAGGSYNEQFF
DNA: TGCGCCAGCAGCTTGACTTTCCTAGCGGGAGGTTCCTACAATGAGCAGTTCTTC

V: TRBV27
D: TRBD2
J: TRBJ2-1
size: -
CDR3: CASGRLGLAGGGALYNEQFF
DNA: TGTGCCAGCGGGCGGCTGGGACTAGCGGGAGGCGGTGCCCTATACAATGAGCAGTTCTTC

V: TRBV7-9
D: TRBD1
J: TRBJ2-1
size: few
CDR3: CASSYGQGALDEQFF
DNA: TGTGCCAGCAGCTACGGACAGGGGGCCCTGGATGAGCAGTTCTTC

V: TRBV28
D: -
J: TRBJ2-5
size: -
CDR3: CACRDNSARETQYF
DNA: TGTGCCTGCAGGGACAACTCCGCGAGGGAGACCCAGTACTTC

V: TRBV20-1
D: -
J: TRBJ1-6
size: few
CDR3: CSAIPRTQYNSPLHF
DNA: TGCAGTGCCATACCTCGGACACAATATAATTCACCCCTCCACTTT

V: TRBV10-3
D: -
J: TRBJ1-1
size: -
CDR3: CATTGYTNTEAFF
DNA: TGTGCCACCACAGGGTACACGAACACTGAAGCTTTCTTT

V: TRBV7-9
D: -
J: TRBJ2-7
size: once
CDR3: CVSTPRGLGEDYEQYF
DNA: TGTGTCAGCACCCCCAGAGGCCTTGGGGAGGACTACGAGCAGTACTTC

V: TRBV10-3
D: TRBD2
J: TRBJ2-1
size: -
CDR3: CAFRGTSGNQSGNEQFF
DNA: TGTGCCTTCAGGGGGACTAGCGGGAATCAATCTGGGAATGAGCAGTTCTTC

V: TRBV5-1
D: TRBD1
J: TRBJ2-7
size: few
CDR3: CASSGQGPSYEQYF
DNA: TGCGCCAGCAGCGGACAGGGGCCATCCTACGAGCAGTACTTC

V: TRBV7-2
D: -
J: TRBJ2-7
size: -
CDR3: CASSLGTRNYEQYF
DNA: TGTGCCAGCAGCTTAGGGACCAGGAACTACGAGCAGTACTTC

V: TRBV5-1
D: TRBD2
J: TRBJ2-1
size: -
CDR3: CASSFLGLAESSYNEQFF
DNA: TGCGCCAGCAGCTTTTTGGGGCTAGCGGAAAGCTCCTACAATGAGCAGTTCTTC

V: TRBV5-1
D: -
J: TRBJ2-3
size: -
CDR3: CASSMGTAPADTQYF
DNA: TGCGCCAGCAGCATGGGGACCGCACCCGCAGATACGCAGTATTTT

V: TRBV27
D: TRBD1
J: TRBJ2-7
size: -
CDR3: CASSWGQGGYEQYF
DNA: TGTGCCAGCAGTTGGGGACAGGGGGGCTACGAGCAGTACTTC

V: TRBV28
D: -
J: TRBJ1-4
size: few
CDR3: CASSFGFLIDEKLFF
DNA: TGTGCCAGCAGTTTCGGCTTCTTAATAGATGAAAAACTGTTTTTT

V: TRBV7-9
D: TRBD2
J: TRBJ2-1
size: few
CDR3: CASSLDGTSSGEQFF
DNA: TGTGCCAGCAGCTTAGACGGGACTAGTTCCGGTGAGCAGTTCTTC

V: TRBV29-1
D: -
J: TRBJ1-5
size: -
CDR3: CSVEDLGAYSNQPQHF
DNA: TGCAGCGTTGAAGATCTGGGGGCTTATAGCAATCAGCCCCAGCATTTT

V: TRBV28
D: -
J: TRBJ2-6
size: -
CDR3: CASSLVTSGANVLTF
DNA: TGTGCCAGCAGTTTGGTCACCTCTGGGGCCAACGTCCTGACTTTC

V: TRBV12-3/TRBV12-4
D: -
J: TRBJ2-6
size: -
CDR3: CASSYLSGPSGANVLTF
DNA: TGTGCCAGCAGTTATCTTAGCGGCCCCTCTGGGGCCAACGTCCTGACTTTC

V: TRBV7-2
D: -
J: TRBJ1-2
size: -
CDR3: CASSLGDGSSYGYTF
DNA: TGTGCCAGCAGCTTGGGCGACGGGAGTTCGTATGGCTACACCTTC

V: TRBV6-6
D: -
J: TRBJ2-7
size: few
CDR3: CASSPNRVGSYEQYF
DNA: TGTGCCAGCAGTCCTAACAGGGTCGGCTCCTACGAGCAGTACTTC

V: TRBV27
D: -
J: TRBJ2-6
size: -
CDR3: CASNTRGWVSGANVLTF
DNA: TGTGCCAGCAACACGAGGGGGTGGGTCTCTGGGGCCAACGTCCTGACTTTC

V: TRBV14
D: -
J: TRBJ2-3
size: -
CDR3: CASSQAYTDTQYF
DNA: TGTGCCAGCAGCCAAGCATATACAGATACGCAGTATTTT

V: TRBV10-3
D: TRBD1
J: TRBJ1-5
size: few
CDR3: CAIRESGGPNQPQHF
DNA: TGTGCCATCAGAGAGTCAGGGGGCCCCAATCAGCCCCAGCATTTT

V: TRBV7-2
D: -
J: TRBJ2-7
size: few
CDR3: CASSRSGGQLSVYEQYF
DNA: TGTGCCAGCAGCAGGTCCGGGGGACAGCTTTCGGTCTACGAGCAGTACTTC

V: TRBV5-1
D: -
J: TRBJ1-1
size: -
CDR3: CASNGGLDHTEAFF
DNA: TGCGCCAGCAATGGGGGGTTGGACCATACTGAAGCTTTCTTT